This T cell receptor beta chain appears in the sequencing data of a study of OX40 agonist ivuxolimab in advanced cancers. Study results and caveats: More expanded clones were found, on average, in CD8+ than in CD4+ T cells. Undetermined was the antigen specificity of the expanded peripheral T cells.

The V end was cut by 10 bases, the J end by 5 bases, with 12 bases between. CDR1 LNHDA and CDR2 SQIVND come from the germline V gene (reference sequence). The CDR3 runs to 11 residues. Notes on this clone: Its matching antigen is unknown.

Sequencing was performed with immunoSEQ multiplex PCR; in TCRdb, only in-frame clones are kept and a portion is missing. The sample has around 80,000 clones, about 84% seen once; the top ten hold roughly 0.44%. Sequences were derived from CD4+ or CD8+ T cells sorted from blood, sampled in a trial of the OX40 agonist ivuxolimab. The TCR was taken from an adult with an advanced solid tumor such as melanoma, head and neck, liver or kidney cancer. The chain links TRBV19 to TRBJ2-7, with D tentatively TRBD2 (5 bases). CDR3 DNA sequence: TGTGCCACCGCGAGGGCCGACGAGCAGTACTTC. Translation gives CATARADEQYF.